Listed below are T cell receptor beta chains from one sample, sequenced in a study of post-analysis software for immune sequencing data. TCRdb recomputed calls from the PCR reads with MiXCR, one row per CDR3 protein. This repertoire shows 650,000 to 900,000 distinct CDR3 sequences, roughly 50% found once; its top ten account for over 4.5%. The material sequenced was blood. These receptors were taken from a girl aged 5-17 years with multiple sclerosis. Each CDR3 is given with its conserved first and last residue.

V,CDR3
TRBV28,CASSLTLERPPQHF
TRBV20-1,CSARARTGNEGTQYF
TRBV7-8,CASSLLQAPKVGYTF
TRBV29-1,CSVEGRAGVLTDTQYF
TRBV29-1,CSVEDRGRTGKETQYF
TRBV5-6,CASSLGLLTSYEQYF
TRBV12-3/TRBV12-4,CASTSNWGYGYTF
TRBV5-1,CASSSGLADDNEQFF
TRBV29-1,CSVEGMTDVSYNEQFF
TRBV4-1,CASSQEPGRETQYF
TRBV12-3/TRBV12-4,CASSLAGLAGMYEQYF
TRBV11-3,CASSFRAGDTEAFF
TRBV29-1,CSAEISRGLNYGCTF
TRBV12-3/TRBV12-4,CASSSQNGEFF
TRBV7-2,CASSLWGTGSSQYF
TRBV9,CASSVVLNTEAFF